This T cell receptor (beta chain) was identified during a study of blood T cell repertoires in COVID-19. Sequenced by immunoSEQ multiplex PCR; TCRdb stores in-frame clones only, minus some. The data contain 70,000 to 90,000 clones, less than 85% of them singletons. In this sample, this clone turned up a few times. The V end was cut by 7 bases, the J end by 0 bases, with 10 bases between. The CDR3 spans 14 residues. Germline-derived CDR1 and CDR2 are LNHDA and SQIVND (reference sequence). The material sequenced was peripheral blood. The source is a human donor with acute or convalescent COVID-19. The donor label of this sample is uncertain. V and J are TRBV19 and TRBJ1-5; D might be TRBD1 (6 bases). The CDR3 is CASKGVYSNQPQHF. CDR3 coding DNA: TGTGCCAGTAAGGGGGTCTATAGCAATCAGCCCCAGCATTTT.